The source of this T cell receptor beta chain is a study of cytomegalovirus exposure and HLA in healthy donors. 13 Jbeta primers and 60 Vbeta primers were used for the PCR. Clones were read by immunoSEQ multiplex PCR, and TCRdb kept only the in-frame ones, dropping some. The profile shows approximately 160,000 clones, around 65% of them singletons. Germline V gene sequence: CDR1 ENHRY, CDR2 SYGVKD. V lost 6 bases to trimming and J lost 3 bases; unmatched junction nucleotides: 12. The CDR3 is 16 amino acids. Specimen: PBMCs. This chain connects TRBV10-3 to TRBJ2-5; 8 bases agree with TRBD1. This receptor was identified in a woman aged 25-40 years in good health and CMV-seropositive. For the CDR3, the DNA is TGTGCCATCAGCGGACAGGGCGGAAGACGGGAAGAGACCCAGTACTTC. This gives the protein CAISGQGGRREETQYF.